This TCR beta chain is from a study of memory CD8 T cells in hepatitis C reinfection (dated by TCRdb to 2016 to 2017). Turning to the overall study: A few donors spontaneously resolved two consecutive HCV infections, while two donors cleared a primary infection but became chronically infected after reinfection. In the reinfection study, participants who had resolved a prior HCV infection were followed every 3 months. Pre-reinfection samples were collected between 55 and 20 weeks before reinfection was detected. A case counted as HCV reinfection when an HCV RNA test came back positive after two negative tests taken at least 60 days apart. About five reinfection cases with stored pre-reinfection samples were identified between about 2009 and 2013. The study tracked the TCR beta repertoire of virus-specific CD8 T cells longitudinally across an HCV reinfection episode in several donors.

V and J are truncated by 3 bases and 5 bases respectively, leaving an intervening sequence of 10 bases. The CDR3 starts with the cysteine, ends with the phenylalanine, and has 13 residues. Only the CDR3 DNA is retained, 39 bases long and in frame from the first base. CDR1 LNHDA and CDR2 SQIVND were looked up in the germline V gene (reference sequence). Remarks on this clone: Its binding antigen is unknown. There are no base qualities to consult, and no much larger clone falls within one base.

Here is what the overall study found, with its caveats: With only four to six donors, the study could not reach definitive conclusions about public clonotypes linked to secondary clearance.

The time point label corresponds to: pre-reinfection, 55 to 20 weeks before reinfection detection. Sorted cells were sequenced directly ex vivo, with no in vitro expansion before TCR sequencing. Donors were people who inject drugs enrolled in the Montreal Acute Hepatitis C Cohort Study (HEPCO) in Canada. As controls, total naive CD8 T cells were sorted as viable CD3+ CD8+ CD45RO- cells from two donors at all three reinfection time points. Before sorting, cryopreserved peripheral blood mononuclear cells were thawed and used as the source for purifying CD8 T cells. The MACS CD8+ T cell Isolation Kit was used to enrich CD8 T cells by negative selection. Cells were sorted on a BD FACSAria II sorter running FACSDiva software, and FlowJo was used to analyze the data. The protocol used for the library was the immunoSEQ multiplex PCR assay. Genomic DNA was extracted from the sorted cells, and the TCR beta V, D and J regions were sequenced using the automated high-throughput method of Adaptive Biotechnologies. A two-step, bias-controlled multiplex PCR was used to amplify the CDR3 regions. Amplified TCR beta libraries were sequenced on an Illumina instrument. In the authors' own workflow: Demultiplexed reads were processed to lower amplification and sequencing bias, and the IMGT database was used to assign CDR3 sequences to gene families. ImmunoSEQ software version 2.0 was used to analyze the repertoire data. Out-of-frame sequences and sequences with stop codons in the CDR3 were removed from clonotype lists. Clonotypes below 0.01% frequency were excluded because they corresponded to less than one cell. To get richness, observed richness was divided by input cell number, while evenness came from dividing Shannon entropy by log observed richness. Simpson diversity and Morisita-Horn overlap indices were used to quantify repertoire diversity and similarity between time points. Clonotypes were grouped as dominant (>1%), sub-dominant (0.5-0.99%), low abundance (0.1-0.49%) or lowest abundance (<0.1%). For the germline index, total nucleotide additions were subtracted from total CDR3 length, and that difference was then divided by total CDR3 length. As stored in TCRdb, this immuneACCESS dataset retains in-frame rearrangements with V and J assigned. A fraction of the clones does not appear; measured against another copy, unresolved V genes explain less than half of the discrepancy, and the remainder lacks a known reason. From that table come the V and J calls and clone size; the DNA was used to work out D and trimming. The sample records approximately 51,000 clones, around nine tenths of which are singletons. The ten top clones hold more than 0.8% of the sample.

The sequence links TRBV19 to TRBJ1-1; the D gene is possibly TRBD1, with 5 bases matching. This TCR came from a man between 18 and 35 years old with hepatitis C virus infection. The source material was naive CD8+ T cells sorted from blood. The cell subset or site label here, explained by the study, means: total naive CD8+CD45RO- T cells. This receptor has the CDR3 CASSMGRGTEAFF. The DNA is as follows: TGTGCCAGTAGTATGGGGCGGGGAACTGAAGCTTTCTTT.